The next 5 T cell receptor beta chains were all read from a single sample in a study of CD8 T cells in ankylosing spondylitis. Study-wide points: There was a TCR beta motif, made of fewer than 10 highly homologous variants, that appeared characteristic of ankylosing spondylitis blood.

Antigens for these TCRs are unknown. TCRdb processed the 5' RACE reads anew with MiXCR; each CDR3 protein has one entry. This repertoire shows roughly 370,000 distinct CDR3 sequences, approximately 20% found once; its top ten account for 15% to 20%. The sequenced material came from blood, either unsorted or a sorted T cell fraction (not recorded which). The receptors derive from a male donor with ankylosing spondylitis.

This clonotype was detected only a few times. For the CDR3, the DNA is TGTGCCAGCAGCCAAGTTCACCGCGGGTATGGCTACACCTTC. It specifies CASSQVHRGYGYTF. This rearrangement joins TRBV14 to TRBJ1-2; D is undetermined. The V gene lost 1 base and the J gene lost 5 bases, with 11 bases spanning the gap. Germline assignment: CDR1 SGHDN and CDR2 FVKESK. CDR3 length equals 14 residues.

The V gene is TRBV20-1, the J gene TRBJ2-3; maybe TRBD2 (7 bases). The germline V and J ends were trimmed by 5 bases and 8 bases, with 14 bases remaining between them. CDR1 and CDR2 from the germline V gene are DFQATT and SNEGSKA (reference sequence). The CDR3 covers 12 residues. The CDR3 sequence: CSAEGGVGTQYF. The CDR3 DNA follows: TGCAGTGCTGAAGGGGGGGTCGGTACGCAGTATTTT.

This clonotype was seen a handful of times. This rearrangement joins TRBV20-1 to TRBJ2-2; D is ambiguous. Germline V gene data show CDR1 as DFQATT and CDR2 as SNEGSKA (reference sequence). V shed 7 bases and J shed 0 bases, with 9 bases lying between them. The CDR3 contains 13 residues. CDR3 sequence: CSGRRPNTGELFF. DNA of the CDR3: TGCAGTGGTCGGAGACCGAACACCGGGGAGCTGTTTTTT.

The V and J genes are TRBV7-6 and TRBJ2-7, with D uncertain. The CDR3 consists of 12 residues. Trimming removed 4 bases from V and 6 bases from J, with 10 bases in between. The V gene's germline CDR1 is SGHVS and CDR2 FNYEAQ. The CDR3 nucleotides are TGTGCCAGCAGCTCCCTCTCCGGCGAGCAGTACTTC. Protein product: CASSSLSGEQYF.

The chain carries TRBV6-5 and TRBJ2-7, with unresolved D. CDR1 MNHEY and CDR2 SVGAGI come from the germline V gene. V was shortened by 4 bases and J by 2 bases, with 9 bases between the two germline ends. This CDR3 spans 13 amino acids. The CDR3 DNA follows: TGTGCCAGCAGTTTGGCCATCCCCTACGAGCAGTACTTC. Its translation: CASSLAIPYEQYF.